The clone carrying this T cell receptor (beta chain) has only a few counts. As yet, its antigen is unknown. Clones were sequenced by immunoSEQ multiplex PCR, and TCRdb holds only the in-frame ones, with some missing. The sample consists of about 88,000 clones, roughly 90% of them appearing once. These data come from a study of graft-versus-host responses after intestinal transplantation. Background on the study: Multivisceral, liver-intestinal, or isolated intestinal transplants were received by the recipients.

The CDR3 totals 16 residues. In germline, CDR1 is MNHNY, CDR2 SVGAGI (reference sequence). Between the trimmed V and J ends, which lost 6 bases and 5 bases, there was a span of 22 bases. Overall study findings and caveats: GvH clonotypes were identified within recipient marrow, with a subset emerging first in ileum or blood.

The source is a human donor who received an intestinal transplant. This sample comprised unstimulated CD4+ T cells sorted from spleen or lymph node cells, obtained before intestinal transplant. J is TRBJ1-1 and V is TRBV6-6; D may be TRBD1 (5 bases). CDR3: CASSNTAGGFRTEAFF. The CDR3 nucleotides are TGTGCCAGCAGCAATACAGCGGGGGGGTTTCGGACTGAAGCTTTCTTT.